The text below deals with one TCR beta chain. The antigen is undetermined. The V gene's germline CDR1 is KGHSH and CDR2 LQKENI. V lost 3 bases and J lost 2; bases outside the gene matches: 2. The CDR3 sequence is 16 residues long. The sample comes from a study of cytotoxic CD8 clonotypes in ibrutinib-treated CLL. Findings of the study overall: Sustained-remission and progressing patients had different sampling times.

With sequencing, the targeted depth ranged from 1 in 200,000 to 1 in 1 million T cells. Produced via immunoSEQ multiplex PCR; TCRdb's table is partial and in-frame only. In the table there are 120,000 to 150,000 clones, 80% to 95% of which are singletons. This TCR came from a human donor with chronic lymphocytic leukemia. The specimen comprised PBMCs, sampled after 12 months of ibrutinib treatment. This chain connects TRBV18 to TRBJ2-3, with 13 positions matching TRBD2. CDR3 DNA: TGTGCCAGCTCACCGGGGACTAGCGGGGTCACAGATACGCAGTATTTT. Amino acid sequence: CASSPGTSGVTDTQYF.